This section outlines one TCR beta chain sequence together with its context. Antigen specificity is unknown. With 7 bases removed from V and 1 base from J, the gap between germline ends came to 10 bases. Germline CDR1 and CDR2: MNHNS and SASEGT. This CDR3 is 13 amino acids long. The entry originates in a study of CD8 T cells in ankylosing spondylitis. Broader study findings: A TCR beta motif made of about eight highly homologous variants seemed typical of ankylosing spondylitis blood.

With molecular barcodes, quantitative 5'-RACE was used to make the TCR beta libraries. TCRdb fed the 5' RACE reads into MiXCR, producing one record per CDR3 protein. The sample has around 210,000 distinct CDR3 sequences, roughly 8% seen once. The sequence came from a female donor with ankylosing spondylitis or in good health (not recorded which). This chain joins TRBV6-1 and TRBJ1-2; D perhaps matches TRBD1 (6 bases). The sequenced sample consisted of blood, either unsorted or a sorted T cell fraction (not recorded which). This CDR3 reads CASNPDSNYGYTF. Here the CDR3 DNA reads TGTGCCAGCAACCCGGACAGTAACTATGGCTACACCTTC.